The rows below give T cell receptor beta chains drawn from one sample of a study of human T cells and chemical hapten exposure. Using its own MiXCR run on the RACE reads, TCRdb lists one record per CDR3 protein. The sample yields 100,000 or so distinct CDR3 sequences, approximately 11% seen once. The starting material was whole blood, obtained in connection with sensitization to the hapten diphenylcyclopropenone (DPC). Every receptor here comes from a woman in her thirties or forties with alopecia areata. Some clones in this sample may be carry-over from other donors' samples. Each CDR3 is given with its conserved first and last residue. A D gene is named only where the DNA matches it firmly. Size is omitted from some rows. Given values are once, few, many or a class for expanded clones.

clone_size	j_call	d_call	v_call	cdr3_aa	cdr3_nt
few	TRBJ1-5	-	TRBV27	CASGQAHQPQHF	TGTGCCAGCGGGCAGGCTCATCAGCCCCAGCATTTT
-	TRBJ2-3	-	TRBV7-2	CASSPTDTQYF	TGTGCCAGCAGTCCCACAGATACGCAGTATTTT
-	TRBJ1-5	-	TRBV12-3/TRBV12-4	CASMGQLNQPQHF	TGTGCCAGCATGGGTCAGCTAAATCAGCCCCAGCATTTT
many	TRBJ2-3	-	TRBV28	CASSLGATDTQYF	TGTGCCAGCAGTTTAGGGGCCACAGATACGCAGTATTTT
few	TRBJ2-6	-	TRBV4-3	CASSQDVRQGDVLTF	TGCGCCAGCAGCCAAGATGTGAGGCAGGGCGACGTCCTGACTTTC
many	TRBJ1-1	-	TRBV7-2	CASSPLGTTEAFF	TGTGCCAGCAGCCCCCTAGGGACCACTGAAGCTTTCTTT
-	TRBJ1-2	TRBD1	TRBV30	CAWSATGVGYGYTF	TGTGCCTGGAGTGCCACAGGGGTAGGCTATGGCTACACCTTC
-	TRBJ2-3	-	TRBV20-1	CSARAELLTTDTQYF	TGCAGTGCTAGAGCGGAACTCCTTACCACAGATACGCAGTATTTT
many	TRBJ2-1	TRBD1	TRBV18	CASSRQGAWNNEQFF	TGTGCCAGCTCACGCCAGGGGGCGTGGAACAATGAGCAGTTCTTC
many	TRBJ2-7	-	TRBV7-6	CASSLAYGSGGQYF	TGTGCCAGCAGCTTAGCGTATGGCAGCGGCGGGCAGTACTTC
few	TRBJ2-4	-	TRBV7-8	CASSLTLAKNIQYF	TGTGCCAGCAGCTTGACCTTAGCCAAAAACATTCAGTACTTC
-	TRBJ2-5	-	TRBV19	CASTLQGGNQETQYF	TGTGCCAGTACCCTTCAGGGCGGGAACCAAGAGACCCAGTACTTC
many	TRBJ1-2	-	TRBV27	CASSLIWDGRNGYTF	TGTGCCAGCAGTTTAATTTGGGACGGACGAAATGGCTACACCTTC
many	TRBJ1-4	-	TRBV30	CAWSVLPGNEKLFF	TGTGCCTGGAGTGTGTTACCCGGGAACGAAAAACTGTTTTTT
-	TRBJ1-1	-	TRBV6-5	CASSYRGTKAFF	TGTGCCAGCAGTTACAGGGGAACTAAAGCTTTCTTT
few	TRBJ2-1	TRBD1	TRBV7-8	CASSPRGTGWDEQFF	TGTGCCAGCAGCCCAAGGGGGACAGGGTGGGATGAGCAGTTCTTC
-	TRBJ2-7	-	TRBV5-6	CASSADRSYEQYF	TGTGCCAGCAGCGCCGACAGATCCTACGAGCAGTACTTC
-	TRBJ2-7	-	TRBV28	CASSTQPLGLYEQYF	TGTGCCAGCAGTACTCAACCCTTGGGGCTCTACGAGCAGTACTTC
few	TRBJ2-5	-	TRBV12-5	CASGLRGETTQETQYF	TGTGCTAGTGGTCTCCGTGGGGAGACCACACAAGAGACCCAGTACTTC
-	TRBJ2-3	TRBD1	TRBV15	CATSLQGGAVDTQYF	TGTGCCACCAGCTTGCAAGGGGGCGCGGTAGATACGCAGTATTTT
few	TRBJ2-1	-	TRBV7-2	CASSLARAGGGRRNEQFF	TGTGCCAGCAGCTTAGCCCGGGCAGGGGGGGGTAGGCGCAATGAGCAGTTCTTC
few	TRBJ2-5	-	TRBV5-1	CASRRQGGGETQYF	TGCGCCAGCAGACGACAGGGAGGGGGTGAGACCCAGTACTTC
-	TRBJ2-3	TRBD2	TRBV6-6	CASSLRLGSGRLGFTDTQYF	TGTGCCAGCAGCCTACGGCTTGGTAGCGGGAGGCTCGGCTTCACAGATACGCAGTATTTT
-	TRBJ2-3	-	TRBV4-3	CASSQGLNWGDTQYF	TGCGCCAGCAGCCAAGGACTGAATTGGGGAGATACGCAGTATTTT
-	TRBJ1-4	TRBD1	TRBV30	CACHRGAREKLFF	TGTGCCTGCCACAGGGGGGCACGTGAAAAACTGTTTTTT
few	TRBJ2-1	-	TRBV7-9	CASSVLEYNEQFF	TGTGCCAGCAGCGTACTAGAGTACAATGAGCAGTTCTTC
many	TRBJ1-6	TRBD1	TRBV28	CASRPPGQNSPLHF	TGTGCCAGCAGGCCACCGGGACAGAATTCACCCCTCCACTTT
few	TRBJ1-2	-	TRBV27	CASSPGAYGYTF	TGTGCCAGCAGTCCGGGGGCATATGGCTACACCTTC
-	TRBJ2-6	-	TRBV19	CASSIRSGAGANVLTF	TGTGCCAGTAGTATCCGGTCCGGGGCTGGGGCCAACGTCCTGACTTTC
many	TRBJ2-7	TRBD1	TRBV6-2/TRBV6-3	CASSDRGPHEQYF	TGTGCCAGCAGCGACAGGGGCCCCCACGAGCAGTACTTC
-	TRBJ2-1	-	TRBV7-9	CASSLAGGLIREQFF	TGTGCCAGCAGCTTAGCGGGCGGCCTAATTCGTGAGCAGTTCTTC
-	TRBJ2-3	TRBD2	TRBV7-2	CASSFTNFGTSETTDTQYF	TGTGCCAGCAGCTTCACGAATTTCGGGACTAGCGAAACCACAGATACGCAGTATTTT
few	TRBJ2-7	-	TRBV2	CACHLRRGDEQYF	TGTGCCTGCCACCTTCGCCGAGGGGACGAGCAGTACTTC
few	TRBJ1-2	-	TRBV18	CASSPTAGDYGYTF	TGTGCCAGCTCACCAACGGCAGGCGACTATGGCTACACCTTC
-	TRBJ1-5	-	TRBV30	CAWSVRGPSNQPQHF	TGTGCCTGGAGTGTAAGGGGACCGAGCAATCAGCCCCAGCATTTT
few	TRBJ2-5	-	TRBV5-5	CASSLGNFQETQYF	TGTGCCAGCAGCCTAGGGAACTTCCAAGAGACCCAGTACTTC
few	TRBJ1-1	TRBD1	TRBV3-1	CASSPGTAMNTEAFF	TGTGCCAGCAGCCCCGGGACAGCCATGAACACTGAAGCTTTCTTT
-	TRBJ1-3	-	TRBV24-1	CATSGQNGNTIYF	TGTGCCACCAGTGGGCAGAACGGAAACACCATATATTTT
many	TRBJ1-1	TRBD1	TRBV12-3/TRBV12-4	CASSYLTGGGGTEAFF	TGTGCCAGCAGTTATCTGACAGGGGGCGGTGGCACTGAAGCTTTCTTT
few	TRBJ2-7	-	TRBV20-1	CSARDFGFEQYF	TGCAGTGCTAGAGATTTCGGCTTCGAGCAGTACTTC
few	TRBJ2-7	TRBD1	TRBV12-3/TRBV12-4	CASSQGVGGSEQYF	TGTGCCAGCAGTCAGGGGGTAGGGGGAAGCGAGCAGTACTTC
many	TRBJ2-1	TRBD1	TRBV5-4	CASSLRDRPSNEQFF	TGTGCCAGCAGCTTGCGGGACAGGCCGTCAAATGAGCAGTTCTTC